The 10 T cell receptor beta chains given below trace back to one sample, sequenced in a study of blood T cell repertoires in COVID-19 (dated by TCRdb to 2018 to 2020). The library was obtained by the immunoSEQ multiplex PCR assay. The clones in this table, taken by TCRdb from immuneACCESS, are in-frame only. Not every clone is retained; where verified, under half of the shortfall comes from an unresolved V gene, and the cause of the rest is unknown. For this sample there are more than 110,000 clones; about 80% appear just once. Approximately 40% of the sample rests with the top ten. The sequencing input was peripheral blood. The receptors were gathered from a human donor in a cohort sampled during active COVID-19.

V is TRBV11-3 and J is TRBJ1-4, with D perhaps matching TRBD1 (6 bases). This CDR3 spans 15 amino acids. Trimming shortened V by 0 bases and J by 7 bases, and 12 bases separated the two germline ends. Germline V gene data show CDR1 as SGHNT and CDR2 as YENEEA. CDR3 region: CASSLEGGSVEKLFF. As DNA, the CDR3 is TGTGCCAGCAGCTTAGAAGGGGGAAGTGTTGAAAAACTGTTTTTT.

The J gene is TRBJ2-5, the V gene TRBV18; TRBD2 might be the D (6 bases). Germline lookup yields CDR1 KGHSH and CDR2 LQKENI. V lost 2 bases and J 5 bases, leaving 18 bases between the germline ends. The CDR3 consists of 16 residues. The DNA for the CDR3 is TGTGCCAGCTCACCAATAGCGGTGGAGAACGGGGAGACCCAGTACTTC. Translating it yields CASSPIAVENGETQYF. Full variable domain (rest looked up from reference TRBV18 and TRBJ2-5): NAGVMQNPRHLVRRRGQEARLRCSPMKGHSHVYWYRQLPEEGLKFMVYLQKENIIDESGMPKERFSAEFPKEGPSILRIQQVVRGDSAAYFCASSPIAVENGETQYFGPGTRLLVL.

The rearrangement joins TRBV14 to TRBJ2-5, with 10 bases lining up with TRBD1. Germline V lookup: CDR1 SGHDN, CDR2 FVKESK. With V trimmed by 5 bases and J by 4 bases, 7 bases remained unmatched. The CDR3 loop spans 15 amino acids. The CDR3 reads CASSNRDRGLETQYF. CDR3 coding DNA: TGTGCCAGCAGCAACCGGGACAGGGGATTAGAGACCCAGTACTTC.

This sequence joins TRBV9 and TRBJ2-1; TRBD2 aligns across 14 bases. This CDR3 region has 14 residues. J lost 10 bases, V lost 3 bases, and 3 bases had no gene match. The germline CDR1 and CDR2 sequences are SGDLS and YYNGEE. CDR3 DNA: TGTGCCAGCAGCGGGGGACTAGCGGGAGTCGAGCAGTTCTTC. As protein: CASSGGLAGVEQFF.

This clone was observed a few times. The rearrangement joins TRBV5-1 to TRBJ1-6; a weak D match, TRBD1 (5 bases). The CDR3 loop spans 16 amino acids. With 0 bases removed from V and 9 bases from J, the gap between germline ends came to 16 bases. Germline V CDR1 and CDR2: SGHRS, YFSETQ. DNA for the CDR3: TGCGCCAGCAGCTTGGAGGCGGCAGGGTCTGGTTCACCCCTCCACTTT. The encoded protein is CASSLEAAGSGSPLHF.

This clone was seen more than once but under ten times. The chain recombines TRBV30 with TRBJ1-6; 7 bases are shared with TRBD1. Germline CDR1 GTSNPN, CDR2 SVGIG (reference sequence). The CDR3 runs to 17 residues. V lost 0 bases and J lost 9; bases outside the gene matches: 14. The CDR3 DNA follows: TGTGCCTGGAGTGTGTCCCGGGACAGTCGAAGATCTTCACCCCTCCACTTT. Residues: CAWSVSRDSRRSSPLHF.

J is TRBJ2-2 and V is TRBV5-1; 10 bases are a match to TRBD2. The CDR3 length is 15 residues. The junction had 3 bases not matched to a gene; V was cut back by 3 bases and J by 4 bases. The V gene's germline CDR1 is SGHRS and CDR2 YFSETQ. The CDR3 is CASSSGTSATGELFF. Here the CDR3 DNA reads TGCGCCAGCAGCTCCGGGACTAGCGCCACCGGGGAGCTGTTTTTT. The full variable domain, in which reference TRBV5-1 and TRBJ2-2 provide the parts outside the CDR3, is KAGVTQTPRYLIKTRGQQVTLSCSPISGHRSVSWYQQTPGQGLQFLFEYFSETQRNKGNFPGRFSGRQFSNSRSEMNVSTLELGDSALYLCASSSGTSATGELFFGEGSRLTVL.

In its sample, this clone was seen once. DNA of the CDR3: TGTGCCAGCAGTGAACATTCAGACTACGAGCAGTACGTC. Translation gives CASSEHSDYEQYV. The V and J genes are TRBV6-1 and TRBJ2-7; D gene unclear. Germline CDR1 is MNHNS and CDR2 is SASEGT. Between the trimmed V and J ends, which lost 2 bases and 3 bases, there was a span of 8 bases. The CDR3 spans 13 residues.

This sequence joins TRBV6-2 or TRBV6-3 and TRBJ1-5; no definite D call. This CDR3 is built from 15 residues. Per the germline V gene, CDR1 is MNHEY and CDR2 is SVGEGT. The ends were cut back, 4 bases at V and 2 bases at J, with 12 bases in the middle. CDR3 DNA sequence: TGTGCCAGCAGTTTGGGAGGGCTGGGCAATCAGCCCCAGCATTTT. It translates to CASSLGGLGNQPQHF.

The rearrangement uses TRBV19 and TRBJ1-3; the D is unclear. The V end lost 5 bases, the J end lost 3 bases, and 8 bases lay between the germline ends. The CDR3 sequence is 13 residues long. Germline CDR1 is LNHDA and CDR2 is SQIVND (reference sequence). Here the CDR3 reads CASSSRNGNTIYF. The CDR3 DNA follows: TGTGCCAGTAGTTCCAGGAATGGAAACACCATATATTTT.